This T cell receptor beta chain was captured in a study of T cell repertoires in cytomegalovirus infection. About the study: In public TCR beta signatures, there were indications of both CMV infection and matching HLA type. Whole-study findings and limits: Carriers of CMV plus the relevant HLA were identified by cumulative public TCR beta family frequency. In two of eight donors, the top clonotype was HLA-C-restricted CMV-specific.

This clonotype has just a few counts. The antigen is not known. MiXCR, applied by TCRdb to the reads, yields one record per CDR3 protein. The profile covers approximately 250,000 distinct CDR3 sequences, with 22% appearing a single time and roughly 18% taken by the ten largest. V shed 1 base and J shed 2 bases, with 8 bases lying between them. The CDR3 is 14 amino acids. The sequenced sample was CD8+ T cells from PBMCs. This chain joins TRBV12-3 or TRBV12-4 and TRBJ1-1; no clear D gene. This clonotype was sampled from a human donor in good health (CMV status not recorded). Some clones in this sample may be carry-over from other donors' samples. The CDR3 bases are TGTGCCAGCAGTTTAGACAGTTTCAACACTGAAGCTTTCTTT. It translates to CASSLDSFNTEAFF.